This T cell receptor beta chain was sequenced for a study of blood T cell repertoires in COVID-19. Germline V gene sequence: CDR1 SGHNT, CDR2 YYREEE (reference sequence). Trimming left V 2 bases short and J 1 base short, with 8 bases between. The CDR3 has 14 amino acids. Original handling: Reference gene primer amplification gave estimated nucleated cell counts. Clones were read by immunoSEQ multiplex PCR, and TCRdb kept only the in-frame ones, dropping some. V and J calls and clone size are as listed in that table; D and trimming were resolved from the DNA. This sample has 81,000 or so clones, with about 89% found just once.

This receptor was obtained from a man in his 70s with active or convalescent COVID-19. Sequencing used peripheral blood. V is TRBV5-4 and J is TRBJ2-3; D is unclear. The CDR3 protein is CASSFRAGTDTQYF. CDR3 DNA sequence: TGTGCCAGCAGCTTTCGCGCTGGCACAGATACGCAGTATTTT. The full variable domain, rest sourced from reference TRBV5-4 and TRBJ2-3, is ETGVTQSPTHLIKTRGQQVTLRCSSQSGHNTVSWYQQALGQGPQFIFQYYREEENGRGNFPPRFSGLQFPNYSSELNVNALELDDSALYLCASSFRAGTDTQYFGPGTRLTVL.